This entry lists 8 T cell receptor beta chains sequenced from one sample in a study of T cell responses to AZD1222 COVID-19 vaccine (dated by TCRdb to the early 2020s). Explained via the paper, the time point label denotes: baseline before first vaccination. Receptor libraries were prepared by the immunoSEQ multiplex PCR assay. TCRdb provides this immuneACCESS table in a form limited to in-frame rearrangements. Some clones are lacking; in checked studies, under half of them reflect an unresolved V gene, and why the rest are absent is not known. Recorded for this sample are approximately 140,000 clones; around nine tenths of them occurred a single time. The biggest ten clones account for 5.2% of the sample. The sequencing used peripheral blood, collected on day 0 of AZD1222 vaccination. Source of these receptors: an adult in good health.

V usage is TRBV5-1 and J usage is TRBJ2-5; no clear D. This CDR3 comprises 12 residues. The V gene's germline CDR1 is SGHRS and CDR2 YFSETQ. The germline V and J ends were trimmed by 3 bases and 4 bases, with 7 bases remaining between them. The CDR3 nucleotides are TGCGCCAGCAGCTGGGAAGGAGAGACCCAGTACTTC. Its protein product is CASSWEGETQYF. Filled out from reference TRBV5-1 and TRBJ2-5, the complete variable domain reads KAGVTQTPRYLIKTRGQQVTLSCSPISGHRSVSWYQQTPGQGLQFLFEYFSETQRNKGNFPGRFSGRQFSNSRSEMNVSTLELGDSALYLCASSWEGETQYFGPGTRLLVL.

The chain employs TRBV7-3 and TRBJ1-2, with D possibly TRBD1 on 6 matching bases. V gave up 4 bases and J gave up 4 bases, with 10 bases separating them. This CDR3 region has 13 residues. Germline CDR1 is SGHTA and CDR2 is FQGTGA. CDR3 DNA: TGTGCCAGCAGCTCGGGGGCCGGCTATGGCTACACCTTC. It yields the protein CASSSGAGYGYTF.

This chain links TRBV29-1 with TRBJ2-7; 7 bases line up with TRBD1. In germline, CDR1 is SQVTM, CDR2 ANQGSEA. After removal of 6 bases from V and 2 bases from J, the junction contained 4 bases not matched to a gene. The CDR3 loop spans 12 amino acids. The CDR3 DNA follows: TGCAGCGTGAAGACAGGGCCCTACGAGCAGTACTTC. Its protein is CSVKTGPYEQYF.

Concerning this clone: One end of the junction does not line up with germline, which may come from a read error. Distinct nucleotide sequences in the sample also encode this CDR3. The chain uses TRBV6-5 and TRBJ1-6, with no clear D. The CDR3 contains 14 residues. Germline V CDR1 and CDR2: MNHEY, SVGAGI. CDR3 nucleotides: TGTGCCAGCAGGACCCTGGGTCCCAACTCACCCCTACACTTT. Amino acids: CASRTLGPNSPLHF.

The genes are TRBV4-3 and TRBJ1-2, with TRBD1 as a possible D gene (5 bases). The CDR3 is 16 amino acids. V lost 3 bases, J lost 8 bases, and 22 bases lay in between. Germline V gives CDR1 LGHNA, CDR2 YSLEER. The CDR3 nucleotides are TGCGCCAGCAGCCACGACGTCCTGGGCGGGGGAAGGGGCTACACCTTC. Its translation: CASSHDVLGGGRGYTF.

This chain uses TRBV18 with TRBJ1-5; D not resolved. The V end lost 2 bases, the J end lost 5 bases, and 7 bases lay between the germline ends. Germline values: CDR1 KGHSH, CDR2 LQKENI. The CDR3 sequence is 13 residues long. This CDR3 reads CASSPSPHQPQHF. The CDR3 DNA follows: TGTGCCAGCTCACCAAGCCCCCATCAGCCCCAGCATTTT.

The rearrangement links TRBV28 to TRBJ1-4, with D possibly being TRBD1 (5 bases). Germline lookup yields CDR1 MDHEN and CDR2 SYDVKM. V shed 6 bases and J shed 8 bases, with 19 bases lying between them. The length of the CDR3 is 15 residues. Here the CDR3 reads CASSPAGQGGEKLFF. The CDR3 bases are TGTGCCAGCAGCCCTGCGGGCCAGGGAGGAGAAAAACTGTTTTTT.

On this clone: One junction end does not reproduce the germline sequence, and a read error may be involved. Other DNA sequences in the sample encode the same CDR3. The chain couples TRBV5-5 to TRBJ1-3; D unresolved. The CDR3 runs 14 residues. CDR1 and CDR2 from the germline V gene are SGHKS and YYEKEE (reference sequence). The CDR3 reads CASSPTSAGNTIYF. The DNA for the CDR3 is TGTGCCAGCAGCCCCACATCGGCTGGTAACACCATATATTTT.